This TCR beta chain was obtained from a study of blood T cell repertoires in COVID-19. Whole-study context: PBMCs, B-cell-depleted T cells, or T cells provided the cDNA or gDNA that made up the material.

CDR1 and CDR2 from the germline V gene are LGHDT and YNNKEL (reference sequence). The CDR3 is 15 amino acids. Trimming left V 2 bases short and J 0 bases short, with 8 bases between. Data came from immunoSEQ multiplex PCR; TCRdb stores just in-frame clones and leaves some out. Among about 120,000 clones, around 80% were seen once, and the ten largest hold 3.8%. The receptor comes from an elderly woman with acute or convalescent COVID-19. This chain joins TRBV3-1 (or the pseudogene TRBV3-2) and TRBJ2-1; D is unclear. What was sequenced was peripheral blood. Written as DNA, the CDR3 is TGTGCCAGCAGCCAAATCCTAAGCTCCTACAATGAGCAGTTCTTC. This encodes CASSQILSSYNEQFF.